A selection of T cell receptor beta chains follows, all from one sample in a study of cytomegalovirus exposure and HLA in healthy donors. Assay: immunoSEQ multiplex PCR; the TCRdb copy retains only in-frame clones and omits some. The table shows 150,000 to 200,000 clones, with around 81% occurring only once. Source material: PBMCs. These receptors were collected from a woman aged 50 to 65 in good health and CMV-seronegative. Both conserved end residues are trimmed from each CDR3.

cdr3_aa,v_call,j_call
ASSYVAALSSGANVLT,TRBV19,TRBJ2-6
ASSLSSSGDTQY,TRBV27,TRBJ2-3
ASSLTITGSGTYNSPLH,TRBV4-3,TRBJ1-6
ASSLQGVSAF,TRBV5-8,TRBJ1-1
ASRRTSANTGELF,TRBV5-1,TRBJ2-2
ASSLDNYGYT,TRBV9,TRBJ1-2
ASSPTSGRAQVNEQF,TRBV5-4,TRBJ2-1
ASSPRGEETQY,TRBV7-9,TRBJ2-5
ASSMQRARQGYGYT,TRBV19,TRBJ1-2
ASSFGTGGEYEQY,TRBV5-1,TRBJ2-7
ASKVWEGEAF,TRBV28,TRBJ1-1
ASSWKGASYNEQF,TRBV5-1,TRBJ2-1
ASSLGVTESYEQY,TRBV5-4,TRBJ2-7
ASSQDLRQGGEQY,TRBV4-3,TRBJ2-7
ASSLTARGKDTEAF,TRBV7-3,TRBJ1-1
ASSRPTGAGYGYT,TRBV4-1,TRBJ1-2
ASSLARSLAGDTDTQY,TRBV7-2,TRBJ2-3
AISATGDYQPQH,TRBV10-3,TRBJ1-5
ASGQTDSGNTIY,TRBV11-2,TRBJ1-3
SSILGGVGTDTQY,TRBV7-9,TRBJ2-3
ASSPLIRTGELF,TRBV11-2,TRBJ2-2
ASSLERADTQY,TRBV7-6,TRBJ2-3
ASSLPTVRYSNQPQH,TRBV12-1,TRBJ1-5
ASSLVAGGTYEQY,TRBV7-2,TRBJ2-7
ASSSEPGTGDNEQF,TRBV6-6,TRBJ2-1
ASRSSGSGNIQY,TRBV28,TRBJ2-4
ASSLSGSSYNEQF,TRBV5-4,TRBJ2-1
ASSQPSRRSDYEQY,TRBV5-4,TRBJ2-7
SSSSSGSTDTQY,TRBV7-9,TRBJ2-3
ASSPRQGRYGYT,TRBV6-5,TRBJ1-2
ASSLAAANTEAF,TRBV5-8,TRBJ1-1
ASSDPGDSLDGYT,TRBV7-2,TRBJ1-2
ASSAPGQGPYEQY,TRBV28,TRBJ2-7
ASRLESPRGHTDTQY,TRBV12-2,TRBJ2-3